This passage covers 5 T cell receptor beta chains from one sample sequenced in a study of blood T cell repertoires in COVID-19. The repertoire was sequenced with immunoSEQ multiplex PCR; TCRdb's copy has only in-frame clones and lacks some. The sample lists around 150,000 clones; about 90% were seen once. Material for sequencing was peripheral blood. The receptors were sampled from a man aged 25 to 45 with COVID-19, enrolled during active disease.

The chain couples TRBV7-2 to TRBJ2-5; no definite D call. CDR1 is SGHTA and CDR2 is FQGNSA in the germline V gene. Trimming stripped 4 bases from V and 5 bases from J, with 11 bases between. The CDR3 consists of 13 residues. The CDR3 bases are TGTGCCAGCAGCTACAACGTCGGGGAGACCCAGTACTTC. It translates to CASSYNVGETQYF.

The chain employs TRBV14 and TRBJ1-4; TRBD1 is a possible D gene (5 bases). V lost 0 bases to trimming and J lost 8 bases, with 19 bases between them. CDR3 length: 17 amino acids. Germline V lookup: CDR1 SGHDN, CDR2 FVKESK. The CDR3 reads CASSQDPSKVGGEKLFF. In DNA form, the CDR3 reads TGTGCCAGCAGCCAAGATCCGTCCAAGGTGGGGGGAGAAAAACTGTTTTTT.

This chain joins TRBV5-1 and TRBJ1-1; D uncertain. The length of the CDR3 is 14 residues. The germline CDR1 and CDR2 sequences are SGHRS and YFSETQ. Trimming left V 0 bases short and J 0 bases short, with 6 bases between. The CDR3 protein is CASSLGSVNTEAFF. The CDR3 region has the DNA TGCGCCAGCAGCTTGGGCTCAGTGAACACTGAAGCTTTCTTT.

Here the CDR3 reads CASGPGLGEQYF. In DNA, the CDR3 is TGTGCTAGTGGCCCGGGACTAGGGGAGCAGTACTTC. The V and J genes are TRBV12-5 and TRBJ2-7; 8 positions agree with TRBD2. This CDR3 spans 12 amino acids. Germline lookup yields CDR1 LGHNT and CDR2 FRNRAP. Losses at the gene ends were 6 bases for V and 7 bases for J; bases not matched to a gene: 5.

The V and J genes are TRBV6-5 and TRBJ2-5; tentative D call: TRBD1 (6 bases). V lost 4 bases, J lost 1 base, and 13 bases lay in between. Per the germline V gene, CDR1 is MNHEY and CDR2 is SVGAGI. CDR3 length: 15 amino acids. CDR3 sequence: CASSSPRTAQETQYF. The CDR3 DNA is TGTGCCAGCAGTTCACCTCGGACAGCCCAAGAGACCCAGTACTTC.